This T cell receptor beta chain was found in a study of Graves' ophthalmopathy and Graves' hyperthyroidism. For this clonotype: The antigen remains undetermined.

The ends lost 6 bases at V and 5 bases at J; junction bases unmatched: 6. The germline CDR1 and CDR2 sequences are MNHEY and SVGEGT. The CDR3 covers 13 residues. Ophthalmopathy donors showed moderate-to-severe activity, CAS ≥3, NOSPECS ≥4 and a duration under 3 months. Uncontrolled infections, pregnancy, lactation or other autoimmune diseases led to patient exclusion. The source of the PBMCs was 10 ml of fresh peripheral blood. Beta-chain TCR CDR3 regions were amplified from RNA transcripts. HTBI primers served in a first-round RT-PCR, which a second-round multiplex PCR followed. A single record per CDR3 protein comes from TCRdb applying MiXCR to the multiplex PCR reads. Here the sample spans roughly 300,000 distinct CDR3 sequences, about a sixth being singletons. Notes on the study in general: The majority of expanded thyroid clonotypes above 0.001 frequency also occurred in blood.

The sequenced material came from peripheral blood. The TCR was taken from an adult man with Graves' ophthalmopathy. This chain connects TRBV6-2 or TRBV6-3 to TRBJ1-1; TRBD1 agrees at 7 bases. The DNA of the CDR3 is TGTGCCAGCAGGACAGGGTCGAGGACTGAAGCTTTCTTT. It is translated as CASRTGSRTEAFF.